Presented here are 15 T cell receptor beta chains from one specimen sequenced in a study of vaccination and CD4 T cells after COVID-19. Oncomine TCR Beta short-read sequencing was applied to DNA from cultured CD4+ T cells. TCRdb reprocessed the PCR reads with MiXCR, giving one entry per CDR3 protein. This sample yields about 16,000 distinct CDR3 sequences, of which about 52% are seen a single time; more than 3.5% belongs to the top ten. The treatment denotes: roughly 11-day PBMC culture with coronavirus spike peptide pools or control peptides (ViraFEST assay). The antigens these receptors bind are not known. Sequencing was performed on CD4+ T cells from blood, cultured in vitro, taken before SARS-CoV-2 vaccination. These TCRs come from a human donor who had recovered from COVID-19.

The chain uses TRBV6-1 and TRBJ1-6; D ambiguous. The V end was cut by 4 bases, the J end by 0 bases, with 4 bases between. The CDR3 length is 14 residues. From germline, CDR1 is MNHNS and CDR2 SASEGT. The CDR3: CASSGRSYNSPLHF. The CDR3 DNA sequence: TGTGCCAGCAGTGGACGCTCCTATAATTCACCCCTCCACTTT.

The chain carries TRBV6-1 and TRBJ1-5; tentatively, D is TRBD1 (5 bases). Germline CDR1 is MNHNS and CDR2 is SASEGT. V lost 2 bases and J lost 6, with 11 bases in between. CDR3 length: 14 amino acids. The CDR3 DNA reads as TGTGCCAGCAGTGAACTGGGACGGGGTCAGCCCCAGCATTTT. Its translation is CASSELGRGQPQHF.

The V and J genes are TRBV7-2 and TRBJ2-1; 7 nucleotides line up with TRBD1. With V trimmed by 1 base and J by 9 bases, 9 bases remained unmatched. CDR1 is SGHTA and CDR2 is FQGNSA in the germline V gene. The CDR3 length is 15 residues. The CDR3 sequence is CASSLESQGPTEQFF. The DNA of the CDR3 is TGTGCCAGCAGCTTAGAATCACAGGGGCCCACTGAGCAGTTCTTC.

The chain employs TRBV5-1 and TRBJ2-5, with unresolved D. The CDR3 runs 14 residues. V lost 4 bases and J lost 1, with 11 bases in between. Germline loops: CDR1 SGHRS, CDR2 YFSETQ. The CDR3 region has the DNA TGCGCCAGCAGCGGGTGGGCAGTCCAAGAGACCCAGTACTTC. It codes for CASSGWAVQETQYF. Supplemented by reference TRBV5-1 and TRBJ2-5, the full variable domain reads KAGVTQTPRYLIKTRGQQVTLSCSPISGHRSVSWYQQTPGQGLQFLFEYFSETQRNKGNFPGRFSGRQFSNSRSEMNVSTLELGDSALYLCASSGWAVQETQYFGPGTRLLVL.

V is TRBV6-2 or TRBV6-3 and J is TRBJ2-2; the match to TRBD2 covers 12 bases. Per germline, CDR1 MNHEY and CDR2 SVGEGT. The junction had 9 bases not matched to a gene; V was cut back by 6 bases and J by 7 bases. This CDR3 comprises 16 residues. The CDR3 reads CASRPSGRAVVGELFF. CDR3 in DNA: TGTGCCAGCAGACCTAGCGGGAGGGCCGTGGTCGGGGAGCTGTTTTTT.

The chain has TRBV20-1 and TRBJ1-4; a possible D gene is TRBD1 (6 bases). The germline V gene has CDR1 DFQATT and CDR2 SNEGSKA (reference sequence). Trimming removed 2 bases at V and 8 bases at J, with 18 bases between. This CDR3 has 15 residues. The CDR3 nucleotides are TGCAGTGCTAGACCTTTAACAGGGCCTCAGGAAAAACTGTTTTTT. Encoded protein: CSARPLTGPQEKLFF.

CDR3 in amino acids: CASSSRMTGVGQPQHF. The CDR3 DNA is TGTGCCAGCAGCTCGCGCATGACAGGGGTTGGTCAGCCCCAGCATTTT. The chain recombines TRBV7-2 with TRBJ1-5; 8 bases align to TRBD1. The CDR3 has 16 residues. Germline V CDR1 and CDR2: SGHTA, FQGNSA. V was clipped by 4 bases and J by 6 bases; unmatched bases: 11.

This rearrangement joins TRBV6-1 to TRBJ1-5, with D perhaps matching TRBD1 (6 bases). This CDR3 has 14 residues. The ends were cut back, 8 bases at V and 4 bases at J, with 15 bases in the middle. Germline CDR1 reads MNHNS; CDR2 reads SASEGT. The CDR3 DNA reads TGTGCCAGCCGACAAGGGGGGGGGAATCAGCCCCAGCATTTT. Amino acids: CASRQGGGNQPQHF.

The chain links TRBV6-1 to TRBJ1-3, with no clear D. The CDR3 is 14 amino acids. CDR1 is MNHNS, CDR2 SASEGT, per germline. V gave up 6 bases and J gave up 0 bases, with 9 bases separating them. This CDR3 is CASRGSSSGNTIYF. CDR3 coding DNA: TGTGCCAGCAGGGGTTCCAGCTCTGGAAACACCATATATTTT.

The chain links TRBV19 to TRBJ1-6; D is uncertain. The CDR3 is 15 amino acids. Germline-derived CDR1 and CDR2 are LNHDA and SQIVND (reference sequence). Trimming shortened V by 4 bases and J by 5 bases, and 12 bases separated the two germline ends. The DNA for the CDR3 is TGTGCCAGTAGTAGCCTTTGGCAGAATAATTCACCCCTCCACTTT. This codes for CASSSLWQNNSPLHF.

This clonotype was seen a handful of times. The chain combines TRBV6-1 with TRBJ1-2, with D hard to call. With 7 bases removed from V and 2 bases from J, the gap between germline ends came to 8 bases. Germline V CDR1 and CDR2: MNHNS, SASEGT. CDR3 length equals 12 residues. In DNA, the CDR3 is TGTGCCAGCACCAGAACAAACTATGGCTACACCTTC. Its translation is CASTRTNYGYTF.

This clonotype was observed a handful of times. The chain joins TRBV7-2 to TRBJ1-6, with D perhaps matching TRBD1 (6 bases). Trimming pared 3 bases from V and 10 bases from J, leaving 19 bases between. Germline V gene lookup returns CDR1 SGHTA and CDR2 FQGNSA. This CDR3 is built from 16 residues. CDR3 DNA: TGTGCCAGCAGCTTGAGGGGGGCGGGGTTGAACTCACCCCTCCACTTT. This gives the protein CASSLRGAGLNSPLHF.

The rearrangement links TRBV20-1 to TRBJ2-7, with 11 bases matching TRBD2. Germline V CDR1 and CDR2: DFQATT, SNEGSKA (reference sequence). The CDR3 has 14 amino acids. V was pared by 4 bases and J by 3 bases, with 5 bases of the junction left unmatched. In DNA, the CDR3 is TGCAGTGCTATAATAGCGGGAGGGTGCTACGAGCAGTACTTC. Its protein is CSAIIAGGCYEQYF.

The chain links TRBV6-5 to TRBJ2-3; D may be TRBD1 or TRBD2 (5 bases each). CDR1 and CDR2 from the germline V gene are MNHEY and SVGAGI. The V and J ends lost 4 bases and 1 base respectively, with 9 bases between them. The CDR3 totals 14 residues. Here the CDR3 DNA reads TGTGCCAGCAGTTCCGGGACGGGCACAGATACGCAGTATTTT. Protein product: CASSSGTGTDTQYF.

This clonotype was detected a few times. The rearrangement links TRBV7-2 to TRBJ1-5; 8 nucleotides match TRBD1. The germline CDR1 and CDR2 sequences are SGHTA and FQGNSA. V trimming: 4 bases; J trimming: 0 bases; junction bases outside the gene matches: 5. This CDR3 contains 16 residues. Written as DNA, the CDR3 is TGTGCCAGCAGCTGGGGGGACAGGTATAGCAATCAGCCCCAGCATTTT. Amino acids: CASSWGDRYSNQPQHF.